These 14 T cell receptor beta chains were sequenced from one sample in a study of molecular identifiers for immune sequencing clone quantification. MiXCR was run by TCRdb on the PCR reads, yielding one entry per CDR3 protein. The repertoire holds roughly 320,000 distinct CDR3 sequences, with roughly a quarter as singletons. The sample taken for sequencing was naive CD8+ T cells from blood, with Jurkat cell RNA spiked in. Subset defined: FACS-sorted CD8+CD4-CCR7+CD45RA+ naive T cells. These receptors originate from a human donor in good health. Some libraries in this study had Jurkat cell RNA spiked in.

This clonotype was counted at least ten times. This chain joins TRBV4-3 and TRBJ1-1, with TRBD1 matching 7 bases. The V gene's germline CDR1 is LGHNA and CDR2 YSLEER. The CDR3 has 16 amino acids. The V gene end was trimmed by 1 base and the J gene end by 10 bases; junction bases not matched to a gene: 15. CDR3 bases: TGCGCCAGCAGCCAAGCCAACAGGGGCCCGCTGATCCCAGCTTTCTTT. Its protein product is CASSQANRGPLIPAFF.

With regard to this clonotype: An end of the junction differs from the germline gene, which may be a read error. This sequence joins TRBV2 and TRBJ2-5, with 7 bases matching TRBD1. Germline V gene data show CDR1 as SNHLY and CDR2 as FYNNEI. CDR3 size: 15 residues. In nucleotides, the CDR3 is TGTGCCAGCGGTGATCCCCGGGACAGACAAGAGACCCAGTACTTC. Its translation is CASGDPRDRQETQYF.

This clonotype was found many times. This rearrangement joins TRBV7-3 to TRBJ2-1, with D tentatively TRBD2 (5 bases). The germline V gene encodes CDR1 SGHTA and CDR2 FQGTGA. V lost 4 bases to trimming and J lost 8 bases, with 15 bases between them. The length of the CDR3 is 14 residues. The CDR3 coding sequence is TGTGCCAGCAGCTCCTCCGGAGGTTTGGATGAGCAGTTCTTC. The encoded protein is CASSSSGGLDEQFF.

This clonotype has a handful of counts. The J gene is TRBJ2-3, the V gene TRBV5-1, with 12 bases identical to TRBD2. V lost 4 bases, J lost 8 bases, and 5 bases stayed unmatched. The CDR3 is made up of 14 amino acids. The germline V gene encodes CDR1 SGHRS and CDR2 YFSETQ. The CDR3 DNA sequence: TGCGCCAGCAGCGCTAGCGGGAGGGACAGTACGCAGTATTTT. Protein product: CASSASGRDSTQYF.

This chain joins TRBV5-4 and TRBJ2-7, with D possibly TRBD1 on 5 matching bases. Trimming cost V 4 bases and J 12 bases, with 23 bases left between them. The germline V gene has CDR1 SGHNT and CDR2 YYREEE (reference sequence). The CDR3 totals 14 residues. This CDR3 is CASSVAGIYYARYF. CDR3 nucleotide sequence: TGTGCCAGCAGCGTAGCAGGGATTTACTACGCGCGGTACTTC.

Details on this clonotype: This likely comes from a read error, as the CDR3 has no conserved phenylalanine or tryptophan at its end. J is TRBJ2-3 and V is TRBV7-3, with 8 positions matching TRBD2. Germline trimming cut 2 bases from V and 1 base from J; bases unmatched to any gene: 5. The CDR3 is 16 amino acids. Germline assignment: CDR1 SGHTA and CDR2 FQGTGA. The CDR3 spells CASSLLLAVGTDTQYL. The DNA of the CDR3 is TGTGCCAGCAGCTTATTACTAGCGGTGGGCACAGATACGCAGTATCTT.

On this clonotype: Possible read error: a much larger clone is one base away. The gene calls are TRBV5-6 and TRBJ1-1, with D possibly matching TRBD1 (6 bases). The CDR3 contains 14 residues. CDR1 is SGHDT, CDR2 YYEEEE, per germline. The germline V and J ends were trimmed by 4 bases and 5 bases, with 15 bases remaining between them. This CDR3 reads CASSLNGGQTEAFF. CDR3 nucleotides: TGTGCCAGCAGCCTTAACGGGGGGCAGACTGAAGCTTTCTTT.

Only a few counts were recorded for this clonotype. The chain carries TRBV9 and TRBJ2-5; perhaps D is TRBD1 or TRBD2 (7 bases each). The CDR3 is made up of 15 amino acids. V gave up 4 bases and J gave up 1 base, with 14 bases separating them. The V gene's germline CDR1 is SGDLS and CDR2 YYNGEE. The CDR3 DNA sequence: TGTGCCAGCAGCCCCAGGGGGGGTGGCCAAGAGACCCAGTACTTC. Amino acid sequence: CASSPRGGGQETQYF. Full variable domain (outside the CDR3, taken from reference TRBV9 and TRBJ2-5): DSGVTQTPKHLITATGQRVTLRCSPRSGDLSVYWYQQSLDQGLQFLIQYYNGEERAKGNILERFSAQQFPDLHSELNLSSLELGDSALYFCASSPRGGGQETQYFGPGTRLLVL.

This clonotype was counted at least ten times. The CDR3 DNA reads TGCGCCAGCAGCTTGGGAGGGACAGGGCACGAGCAGTACTTC. This translates into CASSLGGTGHEQYF. This chain connects TRBV5-1 to TRBJ2-7, with 9 bases aligning to TRBD1. The CDR3 has 14 amino acids. Germline V gives CDR1 SGHRS, CDR2 YFSETQ. The V segment lost 0 bases and the J segment 5 bases; nucleotides outside the gene matches: 3.

This clonotype was seen repeatedly, ten times or more. The chain employs TRBV5-6 and TRBJ1-1, with TRBD1 matching 9 bases. Germline CDR1 SGHDT, CDR2 YYEEEE. V shed 1 base, J shed 3 bases, and the junction held 7 bases outside the gene matches. The length of the CDR3 is 16 residues. The CDR3 coding sequence is TGTGCCAGCAGCTTGTTCGCATGGACAGGGGACACTGAAGCTTTCTTT. Translated: CASSLFAWTGDTEAFF.

As for this clonotype: Possible read error: a much larger clone is one base away. The chain combines TRBV6-5 with TRBJ2-1, with D unclear. The CDR3 totals 12 residues. Germline V CDR1 and CDR2: MNHEY, SVGAGI. Trimming pared 7 bases from V and 10 bases from J, leaving 14 bases between. The CDR3 is CASKDGTWEQFF. DNA for the CDR3: TGTGCCAGCAAGGATGGCACTTGGGAGCAGTTCTTC.

A remark on this clonotype: Here the CDR3 omits its conserved ending phenylalanine or tryptophan, so a read error is the likely source. The chain carries TRBV6-5 and TRBJ2-7; a possible D gene is TRBD2 (5 bases). V was pared by 4 bases and J by 6 bases, with 13 bases between. This CDR3 region has 13 residues. Germline-derived CDR1 and CDR2 are MNHEY and SVGAGI. In nucleotides, the CDR3 is TGTGCCAGCAGTTCCCTGGTGGGGAGCGAGCAGTACTCC. Amino acid sequence: CASSSLVGSEQYS.

DNA for the CDR3: TGTGCCAGCAGCCCCGTAGTCGGGGGTCACCAAGAGACCCAGTACTTC. Protein product: CASSPVVGGHQETQYF. The rearrangement links TRBV7-9 to TRBJ2-5, with D possibly TRBD2 on 6 matching bases. V lost 5 bases and J 0 bases, leaving 16 bases between the germline ends. This CDR3 is built from 16 residues. Germline lookup yields CDR1 SEHNR and CDR2 FQNEAQ (reference sequence). Filled out from reference TRBV7-9 and TRBJ2-5, the complete variable domain reads DTGVSQNPRHKITKRGQNVTFRCDPISEHNRLYWYRQTLGQGPEFLTYFQNEAQLEKSRLLSDRFSAERPKGSFSTLEIQRTEQGDSAMYLCASSPVVGGHQETQYFGPGTRLLVL.

The CDR3 reads CASSLALRTGADTQYF. DNA for the CDR3: TGTGCCAGCAGCTTAGCCTTAAGGACGGGAGCAGATACGCAGTATTTT. This sequence joins TRBV7-9 and TRBJ2-3; TRBD2 might be the D (6 bases). Trimming removed 0 bases at V and 4 bases at J, with 14 bases between. This CDR3 comprises 16 residues. CDR1 and CDR2 from the germline V gene are SEHNR and FQNEAQ (reference sequence).